The text below deals with one TCR beta chain. Researchers ran the PCR with 60 Vbeta and 13 Jbeta primers. This table comes from immunoSEQ multiplex PCR, and its TCRdb copy is limited to in-frame clones, with some not included. The table shows more than 85,000 clones, with roughly 80% occurring only once. The CDR3 totals 14 residues. Germline assignment: CDR1 SQVTM and CDR2 ANQGSEA. V dropped 0 bases and J dropped 6; count of bases not matched to a gene: 6. The sample is drawn from a study of cytomegalovirus exposure and HLA in healthy donors. The clonotype was recovered from a man aged 35 to 55 in good health and CMV-seronegative. The sample consisted of PBMCs. The chain joins TRBV29-1 to TRBJ2-3, with 7 bases lining up with TRBD2. CDR3 residues: CSVEDWAGEDTQYF. The CDR3 DNA follows: TGCAGCGTTGAAGATTGGGCGGGGGAGGATACGCAGTATTTT.